The present entry profiles one T cell receptor beta chain with its context. This sample was included in a study of blood T cell repertoires in COVID-19. Background on the study: Collection of acute and convalescent COVID-19 samples took place in the United States, Italy and Spain. Sources were T cells, B-cell-depleted T cells, or PBMCs; the material itself was cDNA or gDNA.

In the authors' workflow: Reference gene primer amplification in the assay estimated nucleated cell counts. Clones were read by immunoSEQ multiplex PCR, and TCRdb kept only the in-frame ones, dropping some. Clonal size and the V and J genes are those of that table, whereas D and trimming came from the DNA. The repertoire has roughly 110,000 clones, under 90% of them found once; the top ten carry 11% to 15%. Trimming removed 5 bases from V and 1 base from J, with 9 bases in between. Germline V CDR1 and CDR2: SGHKS, YYEKEE (reference sequence). The CDR3 has 13 residues. The chain couples TRBV5-5 to TRBJ1-1; D remains unclear. The specimen was peripheral blood. The sequence was collected from a woman aged 55 to 70 with acute or convalescent COVID-19. Here the CDR3 reads CASRLEGNTEAFF. DNA of the CDR3: TGTGCCAGCAGATTAGAGGGGAACACTGAAGCTTTCTTT.